The subject of this entry is one T cell receptor beta chain. There is no known antigen for this receptor. Base-call qualities are not available, and no considerably larger clone is one nucleotide away. The time point label, read with the paper, signifies: about 28 days (+/-7) after the second vaccine dose. Because spike-specific TCR depth and breadth did not differ between the two schedules, AZD1222 recipients who got a second dose at roughly 4 weeks were pooled with those who got a second dose at roughly 12 weeks. Vaccinee samples came from UK trials COV001 and COV002, including a single-blind randomized controlled phase 2/3 trial of AZD1222 (ChAdOx1 nCoV-19) in healthy adults. For TCRbeta chain sequencing, PBMC samples were collected from trial participants at day 0 and at day 28 after the second dose. These data are taken from a study of T cell responses to AZD1222 COVID-19 vaccine (dated by TCRdb to about 2021). Notes on the research overall: TCR sequencing covered fewer than 250 trial participants: 200 to 220 given two doses of AZD1222 and about 26 given two doses of MenACWY control vaccine. Enrollment into the trials was organized by age into subgroups of 18-55, 56-69 and 70-plus years, and those subgroups contained roughly 150, 30 and 60 TCR-sequenced participants, respectively. The paper's findings and limits, for the study overall: The vaccine-associated CD4 TCRs covered the entire spike protein, and the dominant responses fell in regions 160-218 and 743-854. Nearly half of unique spike-specific TCRs reportedly recognized epitopes outside regions mutated in the B.1.351 and B.1.1.7 variants. Conclusions about previously exposed vaccinees were limited because only six AZD1222 recipients were SARS-CoV-2 seropositive at baseline. The 56-69-year group was small, and its depth increase did not reach significance, likely because of low power. Because no day 14 peak-response samples were available, repertoires were characterized only after the peak T cell response. Participants were mostly white British and included more females than males, and it was suggested by the authors that clonal diversity may have been underestimated. After two AZD1222 doses, both the breadth and the depth of spike-specific TCRs were significantly higher than at day 0 and than in MenACWY recipients.

V was cut back by 0 bases and J by 8 bases, leaving a gap of 17 bases between them. CDR1 is given as SGDLS and CDR2 as YYNGEE, both from the germline V gene. The CDR3 contains 15 residues, cysteine and phenylalanine counted. CDR3 DNA only is kept here, 45 bases in frame from base 1. The CDR3 regions of human TCRbeta chains were subjected to immunosequencing. Per the authors' processing: TCRs in the repertoires were matched against a reference library of SARS-CoV-2-specific TCRs that had been generated with the MIRA antigen-specificity platform. Breadth meant the fraction of unique TCRs that were SARS-CoV-2-associated, whereas depth meant the fraction of total T cells that were SARS-CoV-2-associated. Each spike-specific TCR was assigned to its reactive spike region and to a CD4 or CD8 class using the MIRA data. Log10-transformed breadth and depth values were compared by one-way ANOVA with Sidak's multiple comparisons tests. TCRdb provides this immuneACCESS table in a form limited to in-frame rearrangements. Some clones are lacking; in checked studies, under half of them reflect an unresolved V gene, and why the rest are absent is not known. The V and J calls and clone size were taken over from that table, and D and trimming were inferred from the DNA. The sample table holds approximately 130,000 clones, of which roughly 87% were seen once. The top ten hold 9.5% of the sample.

The rearrangement combines TRBV9 with TRBJ1-2, with the identity of the D gene unclear. The TCR originated in an adult who received the AZD1222 COVID-19 vaccine. The specimen was peripheral blood, collected 28 days after the second AZD1222 dose. The DNA sequence is given as TGTGCCAGCAGCGTAGGCCCCCCGGGCCTGGGGGGCTACACCTTC. This gives the protein CASSVGPPGLGGYTF.